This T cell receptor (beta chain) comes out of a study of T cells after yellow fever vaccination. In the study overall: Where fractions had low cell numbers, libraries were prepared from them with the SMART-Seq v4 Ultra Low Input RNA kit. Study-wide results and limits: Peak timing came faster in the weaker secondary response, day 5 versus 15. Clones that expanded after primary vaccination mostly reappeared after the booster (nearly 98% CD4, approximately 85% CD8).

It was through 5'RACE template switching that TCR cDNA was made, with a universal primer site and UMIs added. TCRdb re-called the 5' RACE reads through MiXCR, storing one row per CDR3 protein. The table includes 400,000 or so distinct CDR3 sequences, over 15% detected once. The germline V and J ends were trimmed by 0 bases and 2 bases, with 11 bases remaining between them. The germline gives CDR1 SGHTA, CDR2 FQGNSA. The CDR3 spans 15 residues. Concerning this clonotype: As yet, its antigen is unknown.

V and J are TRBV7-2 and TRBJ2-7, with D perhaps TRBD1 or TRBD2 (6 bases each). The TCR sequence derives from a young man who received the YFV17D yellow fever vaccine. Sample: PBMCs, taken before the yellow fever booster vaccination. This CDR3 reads CASSLATGRPYEQYF. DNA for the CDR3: TGTGCCAGCAGCTTAGCCACAGGGAGGCCCTACGAGCAGTACTTC.